This T cell receptor (beta chain) was recorded in a study of immune evolution from preneoplasia to lung adenocarcinoma. Across the study: HLA loss of heterozygosity: roughly 6.6% AIS, about 15% MIA, about 35% ADC, none AAH.

Resections took place in Japan or China from about 2014 to 2018. TCRdb's copy holds only in-frame clones and misses some; the assay was immunoSEQ multiplex PCR. The repertoire includes 1,500 to 2,000 clones, around 20% of them detected once, and about 9.4% sits in the top ten. Regarding the study as a whole: Top clone frequencies peaked in normal lung, apparently declining through invasive adenocarcinoma. Later-stage lesions appeared to have more T cells, more diversity, less clonality.

Trimming shortened V by 4 bases and J by 4 bases, and 19 bases separated the two germline ends. The germline gives CDR1 GTSNPN, CDR2 SVGIG (reference sequence). CDR3 length: 15 amino acids. A note on this clone: Its cognate antigen is unknown.

The chain has TRBV30 and TRBJ1-1; TRBD1 is a possible D gene (5 bases). The sequence came from a person between 45 and 75 years old with lung adenocarcinoma. Source material: FFPE invasive lung adenocarcinoma tissue. CDR3 loop: CAWNHLMGRGTEAFF. CDR3 in DNA: TGTGCCTGGAACCACCTGATGGGACGCGGCACTGAAGCTTTCTTT. The whole variable domain, filled in from reference TRBV30 and TRBJ1-1, reads SQTIHQWPATLVQPVGSPLSLECTVEGTSNPNLYWYRQAAGRGLQLLFYSVGIGQISSEVPQNLSASRPQDRQFILSSKKLLLSDSGFYLCAWNHLMGRGTEAFFGQGTRLTVV.